The clone carrying this T cell receptor beta chain was counted ten times or more. Its target is not known. TCRdb redid the calling of the 5' RACE reads with MiXCR, one entry per CDR3 protein. Seen here are about 65,000 distinct CDR3 sequences, under 5% observed once, and the top ten hold just over 2.5%. V was shortened by 3 bases and J by 0 bases, with 7 bases between the two germline ends. Germline loops: CDR1 MGHDK, CDR2 SYGVNS. The CDR3 is made up of 14 amino acids. The sample comes from a study of neurological immune-mediated disorders. Points from the study as a whole: HTLV-1-associated myelopathy displayed the greatest TCR clonal expansion, and multiple sclerosis exhibited the smallest, lower than that of healthy controls. When grouped phylogenetically, the repertoires of 18 of the 34 multiple sclerosis patients fell together in one related-CDR3 cluster, which is a possible signature.

The receptor was derived from a man aged 50 to 59 with multiple sclerosis. The rearrangement links TRBV25-1 to TRBJ2-3, with D possibly TRBD2 on 6 matching bases. The sequenced sample was PBMCs. The CDR3 DNA reads as TGTGCCAGCAGTGAGGAGGGCAGCACAGATACGCAGTATTTT. Its translation is CASSEEGSTDTQYF.